This T cell receptor (beta chain) was recorded in a study of T-cell memory formation after mild COVID-19. TCRalpha and TCRbeta libraries used 5'RACE with constant-segment primers and UMIs. TCRdb passed the 5' RACE reads through MiXCR, listing each CDR3 protein once. The table includes about 350,000 distinct CDR3 sequences, about an eighth detected once. The sequenced sample was PBMCs or a T cell subset sorted from them (not recorded which). The clonotype was recovered from a man younger than 35 who had mild COVID-19 (a few samples of this study predate the infection). Cell type and time point are not known.

CDR3 coding DNA: TGCGCCAGCAGCCAACTTCAAGGGACGCGCTCTGGCTACACCTTC. Protein product: CASSQLQGTRSGYTF. This sequence joins TRBV4-1 and TRBJ1-2, with D possibly being TRBD1 (5 bases). The V and J ends lost 2 bases and 7 bases respectively, with 17 bases between them. Germline V lookup: CDR1 MGHRA, CDR2 YSYEKL. This CDR3 comprises 15 residues.